The 21 T cell receptor beta chains presented below share a single source sample, sequenced in a study of cytomegalovirus exposure and HLA in healthy donors. Researchers ran the PCR with 60 Vbeta and 13 Jbeta primers. Sequencing used immunoSEQ multiplex PCR; TCRdb keeps in-frame clones, though not all of them. The sample holds 35,000 to 55,000 clones; under 70% are singletons and the top ten take approximately 12%. The sample consisted of PBMCs. These receptor sequences come from a man in his 60s in good health and CMV-seropositive.

The chain links TRBV28 to TRBJ2-3; D perhaps matches TRBD2 (6 bases). V lost 3 bases to trimming and J lost 6 bases, with 19 bases between them. The germline gives CDR1 MDHEN, CDR2 SYDVKM. The CDR3 is 16 residues long. The CDR3 bases are TGTGCCAGCAGTTTGATTTTGGTGGGCGGGGACGATACGCAGTATTTT. Protein sequence: CASSLILVGGDDTQYF.

This chain joins TRBV7-9 and TRBJ1-4; TRBD1 matches 8 bases. Unmatched junction bases numbered 10, after V lost 7 bases and J lost 6 bases. The germline V gene has CDR1 SEHNR and CDR2 FQNEAQ (reference sequence). The CDR3 is made up of 15 amino acids. The chain's CDR3 is CASTLPGTGYEKLFF. CDR3 nucleotides: TGTGCCAGCACCCTCCCCGGGACAGGTTATGAAAAACTGTTTTTT.

The J gene is TRBJ2-7, the V gene TRBV5-1; 9 positions agree with TRBD1. The CDR3 is 16 residues long. V lost 3 bases to trimming and J lost 3 bases; unmatched junction nucleotides: 10. Per the germline V gene, CDR1 is SGHRS and CDR2 is YFSETQ. CDR3 nucleotides: TGCGCCAGCAGCTCCCAGACAGGGGGAGGTGGCTACGAGCAGTACTTC. This codes for CASSSQTGGGGYEQYF.

This sequence joins TRBV2 and TRBJ2-1; 14 nucleotides agree with TRBD2. The CDR3 consists of 15 residues. J gave up 6 bases and V 5 bases, and 3 bases lay outside the gene matches. Germline assignment: CDR1 SNHLY and CDR2 FYNNEI. The CDR3 loop is CASSPGLAGGNEQFF. The CDR3 DNA reads as TGTGCCAGCAGTCCCGGACTAGCGGGAGGCAATGAGCAGTTCTTC.

This clone was counted once. The chain is built from TRBV27 and TRBJ1-1; D may be TRBD1 (5 bases). In germline, CDR1 is MNHEY, CDR2 SMNVEV (reference sequence). There are 16 residues in the CDR3. Trimming stripped 1 base from V and 0 bases from J, with 12 bases between. In DNA, the CDR3 is TGTGCCAGCAGTTTATACCGGGGGGTGATGAACACTGAAGCTTTCTTT. As protein: CASSLYRGVMNTEAFF.

CDR3 DNA sequence: TGTGCCAGCAGCCCCCCCCTGGGACCAAGGGGAGGTGATGAGCAGTTCTTC. Translation: CASSPPLGPRGGDEQFF. V usage is TRBV28 and J usage is TRBJ2-1; TRBD2 might be the D (6 bases). The CDR3 is 17 amino acids. CDR1 is MDHEN, CDR2 SYDVKM, per germline. Between the trimmed V and J ends, which lost 6 bases and 8 bases, there was a span of 26 bases.

This chain joins TRBV7-9 and TRBJ2-5; 8 positions agree with TRBD2. The J call could be wrong; TRBJ2-7 is a better fit for the DNA end. The CDR3 loop spans 17 amino acids. Germline V gene sequence: CDR1 SEHNR, CDR2 FQNEAQ (reference sequence). Here the CDR3 reads CASSLGSGGTSSYEQYF. CDR3 DNA: TGTGCCAGCAGCTTAGGATCCGGCGGGACTAGCTCCTACGAGCAGTACTTC.

J is TRBJ2-5 and V is TRBV11-2; perhaps TRBD1 as D (5 bases). Germline loops: CDR1 SGHAT, CDR2 FQNNGV. The CDR3 is 16 residues long. V was trimmed by 4 bases and J by 2 bases, leaving 17 bases between them. Here the CDR3 reads CASSSLLRQRQETQYF. For the CDR3, the DNA is TGTGCCAGCAGCTCTCTACTCAGACAGCGTCAAGAGACCCAGTACTTC.

This chain joins TRBV5-1 and TRBJ2-1, with 8 nucleotides matching TRBD1. V shed 4 bases, J shed 0 bases, and the junction held 6 bases outside the gene matches. Per the germline V gene, CDR1 is SGHRS and CDR2 is YFSETQ. The CDR3 is made up of 16 amino acids. DNA for the CDR3: TGCGCCAGCAGCACGGACAGGGTCCTCTCCTACAATGAGCAGTTCTTC. It specifies CASSTDRVLSYNEQFF. Variable domain in full (rest from reference TRBV5-1 and TRBJ2-1): KAGVTQTPRYLIKTRGQQVTLSCSPISGHRSVSWYQQTPGQGLQFLFEYFSETQRNKGNFPGRFSGRQFSNSRSEMNVSTLELGDSALYLCASSTDRVLSYNEQFFGPGTRLTVL.

This clone occurred a few times. This sequence joins TRBV7-2 and TRBJ2-7, with D maybe TRBD2 (5 bases). This CDR3 comprises 13 residues. Trimming took 5 bases from V and 7 from J, leaving 15 bases between them. Germline assignment: CDR1 SGHTA and CDR2 FQGNSA. CDR3 residues: CASSPGWRREQYF. The DNA for the CDR3 is TGTGCCAGCAGCCCCGGATGGCGGAGGGAGCAGTACTTC.

This CDR3 reads CASSPTGTLGDEQFF. CDR3 nucleotides: TGTGCCAGCAGCCCAACCGGGACATTGGGCGATGAGCAGTTCTTC. This chain uses TRBV7-9 with TRBJ2-1; possibly TRBD1 for D (6 bases). CDR3 length: 15 amino acids. The germline V and J ends were trimmed by 5 bases and 8 bases, with 19 bases remaining between them. Germline assignment: CDR1 SEHNR and CDR2 FQNEAQ (reference sequence).

The V and J genes are TRBV2 and TRBJ2-3, with a possible D match to TRBD1 (6 bases). CDR3 length: 12 amino acids. V was shortened by 9 bases and J by 6 bases, with 13 bases between the two germline ends. The germline V gene has CDR1 SNHLY and CDR2 FYNNEI. The chain's CDR3 is CASGGHTDTQYF. For the CDR3, the DNA is TGTGCCAGTGGGGGCCACACCGATACGCAGTATTTT. The full variable domain, completed using reference TRBV2 and TRBJ2-3, is EPEVTQTPSHQVTQMGQEVILRCVPISNHLYFYWYRQILGQKVEFLVSFYNNEISEKSEIFDDQFSVERPDGSNFTLKIRSTKLEDSAMYFCASGGHTDTQYFGPGTRLTVL.

The gene calls are TRBV27 and TRBJ2-3; tentative D call: TRBD2 (6 bases). V lost 5 bases, J lost 5 bases, and 17 bases lay in between. The CDR3 is made up of 15 amino acids. Germline CDR1 MNHEY, CDR2 SMNVEV (reference sequence). The CDR3 nucleotides read TGTGCCAGCAGTCGACTCCCTAGCGCGAGAGATACGCAGTATTTT. Its protein is CASSRLPSARDTQYF.

The chain uses TRBV7-9 and TRBJ2-5, with D possibly matching TRBD1 (5 bases). The CDR3 covers 13 residues. The V and J ends lost 8 bases and 2 bases respectively, with 12 bases between them. The germline V gene encodes CDR1 SEHNR and CDR2 FQNEAQ (reference sequence). CDR3 sequence: CASGGWTQETQYF. The DNA of the CDR3 is TGTGCCAGCGGCGGTTGGACACAAGAGACCCAGTACTTC.

This clone has more than one count but fewer than ten. This rearrangement joins TRBV28 to TRBJ2-7, with D hard to call. The CDR3 extends over 11 amino acids. Trimming left V 2 bases short and J 3 bases short, with 2 bases between. Per germline, CDR1 MDHEN and CDR2 SYDVKM. CDR3 bases: TGTGCCAGCAGTTTACGCTACGAGCAGTACTTC. Protein: CASSLRYEQYF.

By sample fraction, this clone is medium-sized. Written as DNA, the CDR3 is TGCGCCAGCAGCCAAGTCTTGAGTATGAACACTGAAGCTTTCTTT. Amino acid sequence: CASSQVLSMNTEAFF. The V and J genes are TRBV4-3 and TRBJ1-1; no reliable D call. This CDR3 region has 15 residues. The V end was cut by 1 base, the J end by 0 bases, with 9 bases between. Per the germline V gene, CDR1 is LGHNA and CDR2 is YSLEER.

This clone appeared once. This chain joins TRBV25-1 and TRBJ2-1; 7 bases agree with TRBD1. J lost 1 base, V lost 3 bases, and 6 bases had no gene match. CDR1 and CDR2 (germline): MGHDK, SYGVNS. This CDR3 is built from 16 residues. CDR3 sequence reads: CASSERQGGSYNEQFF. The CDR3 nucleotides are TGTGCCAGCAGTGAGCGACAGGGTGGTTCCTACAATGAGCAGTTCTTC.

The V call is TRBV5-6, the J call TRBJ2-7, with 9 nucleotides matching TRBD2. Unmatched junction bases numbered 21, after V lost 3 bases and J lost 5 bases. The CDR3 is 19 amino acids. CDR1 and CDR2 (germline): SGHDT, YYEEEE. CDR3 DNA sequence: TGTGCCAGCAGCTCGAGGGGAGGGACGGCGGGACTAGCTTTCGACGAGCAGTACTTC. This encodes CASSSRGGTAGLAFDEQYF. Full variable domain (remainder filled in from reference TRBV5-6 and TRBJ2-7): DAGVTQSPTHLIKTRGQQVTLRCSPKSGHDTVSWYQQALGQGPQFIFQYYEEEERQRGNFPDRFSGHQFPNYSSELNVNALLLGDSALYLCASSSRGGTAGLAFDEQYFGPGTRLTVT.

The chain links TRBV7-2 to TRBJ1-2; tentatively, D is TRBD1 (5 bases). Germline values: CDR1 SGHTA, CDR2 FQGNSA. Trimming stripped 2 bases from V and 6 bases from J, with 10 bases between. CDR3 length equals 13 residues. CDR3 amino acids: CASSLRGLDGYTF. The CDR3 nucleotides read TGTGCCAGCAGCTTAAGGGGATTGGATGGCTACACCTTC.

This clone was observed a single time. As DNA, the CDR3 is TGTGCCAGTAGTCAATACACCGCCACCAACACTGAAGCTTTCTTT. The encoded protein is CASSQYTATNTEAFF. This chain links TRBV19 with TRBJ1-1; D gene uncertain. The CDR3 contains 15 residues. Trimming stripped 5 bases from V and 2 bases from J, with 15 bases between. Germline CDR1 reads LNHDA; CDR2 reads SQIVND (reference sequence).

CDR3: CASRTTNTGELFF. The CDR3 DNA reads TGTGCCAGTAGAACTACAAACACCGGGGAGCTGTTTTTT. The rearrangement uses TRBV19 and TRBJ2-2; D gene unclear. The V end lost 6 bases, the J end lost 2 bases, and 7 bases lay between the germline ends. Per germline, CDR1 LNHDA and CDR2 SQIVND (reference sequence). The CDR3 covers 13 residues.